One and the same sample provided the 9 T cell receptor beta chains below, sequenced in a study of regulatory and conventional T cells in breast cancer. TCRdb analysed the PCR reads with MiXCR anew, one entry per CDR3 protein. Among under 20,000 distinct CDR3 sequences listed, around 30% were seen once. The sequenced sample was conventional T cells from blood. These receptors were obtained from a female donor in good health.

In the case of this clonotype: A much larger clonotype is one base distant, so this may be a read error. V gene TRBV7-2 combines with J gene TRBJ2-7; no firm D call. CDR1 is SGHTA and CDR2 is FQGNSA in the germline V gene. Between the trimmed V and J ends, which lost 4 bases and 3 bases, there was a span of 4 bases. This CDR3 has 11 amino acids. The CDR3 nucleotides are TGTGCCAGCAGCTCCGTCTACGAGCAGTACTTC. Its translation is CASSSVYEQYF.

This clonotype was counted only a few times. This sequence joins TRBV20-1 and TRBJ2-7, with D possibly being TRBD1 (6 bases). Trimming removed 3 bases at V and 6 bases at J, with 9 bases between. Germline-derived CDR1 and CDR2 are DFQATT and SNEGSKA (reference sequence). The CDR3 sequence is 11 residues long. This CDR3 is CSASLGAEQYF. The CDR3 bases are TGCAGTGCTAGTTTGGGGGCCGAGCAGTACTTC.

This chain uses TRBV11-2 with TRBJ1-4, with D unresolved. CDR3 length equals 14 residues. Trimming removed 1 base from V and 5 bases from J, with 8 bases in between. Germline V gene sequence: CDR1 SGHAT, CDR2 FQNNGV. Here the CDR3 DNA reads TGTGCCAGCAGCTTAGCCAAAGAAAATGAAAAACTGTTTTTT. This translates into CASSLAKENEKLFF.

This clonotype was seen a few times. This chain joins TRBV7-9 and TRBJ1-1; possibly TRBD1 for D (5 bases). This CDR3 comprises 12 residues. Looked up from germline, CDR1 is SEHNR and CDR2 is FQNEAQ (reference sequence). V lost 2 bases and J lost 11, with 12 bases in between. CDR3 sequence reads: CASSLYRSKAFF. CDR3 DNA: TGTGCCAGCAGCTTATACAGGAGTAAGGCTTTCTTT.

This chain connects TRBV12-3 or TRBV12-4 to TRBJ1-1; possible D gene TRBD1, 6 bases. The CDR3 contains 13 residues. Trimming left V 2 bases short and J 4 bases short, with 8 bases between. The CDR3 loop reads CASSLTGTTEAFF. The CDR3 DNA reads as TGTGCCAGCAGTTTAACAGGGACCACTGAAGCTTTCTTT.

The J gene is TRBJ2-5, the V gene TRBV11-2; the match to TRBD2 covers 11 bases. With 5 bases clipped from V and 3 bases from J, the junction kept 8 bases outside the gene matches. The CDR3 loop spans 16 amino acids. Germline lookup yields CDR1 SGHAT and CDR2 FQNNGV. CDR3: CASSPMTSGDKETQYF. The CDR3 nucleotides read TGTGCCAGCAGCCCAATGACTAGCGGGGATAAAGAGACCCAGTACTTC.

Notes on this clonotype: Mismatch with germline at one junction end may stem from a read error. The chain joins TRBV5-1 to TRBJ2-4; D uncertain. This CDR3 has 14 amino acids. CDR1 is SGHRS and CDR2 is YFSETQ in the germline V gene. CDR3 nucleotides: TGCGCCAACAGCTTTGCAGGCGGCAAAAACATTCAGTACTTC. Translation: CANSFAGGKNIQYF.

This clonotype occurred a few times. Since a much larger clone is just one base distant, this may be a read error. The gene calls are TRBV5-1 and TRBJ2-1; no definite D call. The length of the CDR3 is 15 residues. Per germline, CDR1 SGHRS and CDR2 YFSETQ. Here the CDR3 DNA reads TGCGCCAGCAGACCATCGAGTTCCTCCTACAATGAGCAGTCCTTC. Its protein is CASRPSSSSYNEQSF.

This chain connects TRBV23-1 to TRBJ2-7; 9 bases match TRBD1. TRBV23-1 is annotated as an ORF whose role is uncertain. The CDR3 extends over 15 amino acids. V trimming: 8 bases; J trimming: 2 bases; junction bases outside the gene matches: 10. CDR3 DNA sequence: TGCGCCAGCCCAGCAGGTCGGGACAGGGCCTACGAGCAGTACTTC. Translated, it gives CASPAGRDRAYEQYF.